This entry concerns a single TCR beta chain. Its antigen remains unidentified. Base qualities are not recorded, but no much larger clone differs from it by a single base. As encoded in the germline V gene, CDR1 is SGHVS while CDR2 is FQNEAQ. V is pared back by 4 bases and J by 0 bases, with 15 bases lying between the germline termini. The CDR3 contains 16 residues, cysteine and phenylalanine counted. The read is trimmed to its CDR3 DNA, 48 bases read in frame from base 1. The data are from a study of patients and donors after allogeneic stem cell transplantation (dated by TCRdb to the early 2020s). Receptor amplification or capture employed RT-PCR. TCRdb lists the instrument as NextSeq 550. The raw public reads went through TCRdb reprocessing: fastp at Q25, MiXCR clone calling, in-frame beta chains kept. All rows with the same CDR3 protein become a single entry with the most common DNA and genes. Here the sample has 85,000 to 90,000 distinct CDR3 sequences; about 48% occur a single time. The ten largest clonotypes hold 50% to 75% of the sample.

The receptor was isolated from a human donor who was either an allogeneic HSCT recipient or a stem cell or donor lymphocyte infusion donor (not recorded which). It is not recorded whose cells these are; they may come from a transplant donor. Specimen: blood, either unsorted or a sorted T cell fraction (not recorded which). The rearranged segments are TRBV7-8 and TRBJ1-2; confidence is insufficient to name the D gene. The base sequence is TGTGCCAGCAGCTCTCCCTCGAGGAATGCTAACTATGGCTACACCTTC. The encoded protein is CASSSPSRNANYGYTF. Where the CDR3 stops, the reference TRBV7-8 and TRBJ1-2 genes take over; the full variable domain is GAGVSQSPRYKVAKRGQDVALRCDPISGHVSLFWYQQALGQGPEFLTYFQNEAQLDKSGLPSDRFFAERPEGSVSTLKIQRTQQEDSAVYLCASSSPSRNANYGYTFGSGTRLTVV.